The 8 T cell receptor beta chains in this list originate from one sample, sequenced in a study of blood T cell repertoires in COVID-19. Generated by immunoSEQ multiplex PCR, the TCRdb table keeps only in-frame clones and is missing some. The sample contains some 40,000 clones, 87% of which appear only once. Material for sequencing was peripheral blood. The receptors originated from a man aged 60 to 69 with acute or convalescent COVID-19.

V usage is TRBV14 and J usage is TRBJ1-1; perhaps TRBD1 as D (6 bases). This CDR3 has 11 residues. V was pared by 5 bases and J by 11 bases, with 12 bases between. Germline V gene sequence: CDR1 SGHDN, CDR2 FVKESK. The CDR3 here is CASSYGQSAFF. The DNA for the CDR3 is TGTGCCAGCAGCTACGGACAGTCGGCTTTCTTT.

This chain uses TRBV5-8 with TRBJ1-2, with 7 nucleotides matching TRBD1. The CDR3 sequence is 15 residues long. Looked up from germline, CDR1 is SGHTS and CDR2 is YDEGEE. The trim removed 7 bases at V and 5 bases at J, leaving 14 bases unmatched. CDR3 in amino acids: CASSRDSHGPYGYTF. In DNA form, the CDR3 reads TGTGCCAGCTCTCGGGACAGCCACGGACCTTATGGCTACACCTTC.

V is TRBV18 and J is TRBJ2-7, with 8 bases that match TRBD1. CDR1 and CDR2 (germline): KGHSH, LQKENI. The J segment lost 3 bases and the V segment lost 1 base, leaving 2 bases of the junction unmatched. This CDR3 is 14 amino acids long. The CDR3, as DNA: TGTGCCAGCTCACCACAACAGGGGGACTACGAGCAGTACTTC. The encoded protein is CASSPQQGDYEQYF.

The J gene is TRBJ2-3, the V gene TRBV3-1 (or the pseudogene TRBV3-2), with TRBD2 identical over 10 bases. V gave up 8 bases and J gave up 4 bases; unmatched junction bases: 6. From germline, CDR1 is LGHDT and CDR2 YNNKEL (reference sequence). This CDR3 region has 14 residues. As DNA, the CDR3 is TGTGCCAGCCGCGAGCGGGAGGGCGCAGATACGCAGTATTTT. It encodes CASREREGADTQYF.

This rearrangement joins TRBV24-1 to TRBJ2-3; 8 positions match TRBD2. The J segment lost 0 bases and the V segment lost 3 bases, leaving 13 bases of the junction unmatched. Germline V gives CDR1 KGHDR, CDR2 SFDVKD. This CDR3 spans 19 amino acids. For the CDR3, the DNA is TGTGCCACCAGTGATCCGGGGGGGTCGGGACGGACTAGCACAGATACGCAGTATTTT. Protein: CATSDPGGSGRTSTDTQYF.

The V call is TRBV6-5, the J call TRBJ1-1; TRBD1 matches at 8 bases. The CDR3 loop spans 14 amino acids. Germline CDR1 is MNHEY and CDR2 is SVGAGI. Germline trimming cut 7 bases from V and 2 bases from J; bases unmatched to any gene: 6. CDR3 amino acids: CASINPGGNTEAFF. CDR3 sequence (DNA): TGTGCCAGCATTAACCCAGGGGGCAACACTGAAGCTTTCTTT.

The V and J genes are TRBV25-1 and TRBJ1-1; TRBD1 agrees at 7 bases. The germline V gene has CDR1 MGHDK and CDR2 SYGVNS. CDR3 length equals 15 residues. Unmatched junction bases numbered 9, after V lost 4 bases and J lost 4 bases. DNA of the CDR3: TGTGCCAGCAGTGGATTGACAGGGTCGGGCACTGAAGCTTTCTTT. Amino acid sequence: CASSGLTGSGTEAFF.

This chain links TRBV19 with TRBJ2-1; TRBD1 is a possible D gene (8 bases). The germline CDR1 and CDR2 sequences are LNHDA and SQIVND (reference sequence). The CDR3 loop spans 18 amino acids. V dropped 5 bases and J dropped 7 bases, with 27 bases sitting between them. CDR3 sequence reads: CASSGGVVLGQEKNEQFF. CDR3 sequence (DNA): TGTGCCAGTAGTGGGGGGGTTGTTTTGGGACAGGAGAAAAATGAGCAGTTCTTC.